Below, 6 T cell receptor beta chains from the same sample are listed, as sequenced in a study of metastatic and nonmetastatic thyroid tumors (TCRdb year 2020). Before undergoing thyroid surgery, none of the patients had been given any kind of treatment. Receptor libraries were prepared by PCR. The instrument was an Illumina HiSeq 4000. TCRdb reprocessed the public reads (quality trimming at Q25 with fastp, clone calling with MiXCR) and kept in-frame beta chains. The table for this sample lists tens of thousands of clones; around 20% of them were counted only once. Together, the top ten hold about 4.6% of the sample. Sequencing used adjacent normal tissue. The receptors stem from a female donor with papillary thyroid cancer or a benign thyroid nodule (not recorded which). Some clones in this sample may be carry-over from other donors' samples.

The CDR3 region has the DNA TGTGCCAGCGGACAGGGCGCCGGGGAGCTGTTTTTT. This sequence encodes CASGQGAGELFF. The gene calls are TRBV7-6 and TRBJ2-2, with 8 positions matching TRBD1. J gave up 6 bases and V 8 bases, and 2 bases lay outside the gene matches. Germline CDR1 is SGHVS and CDR2 is FNYEAQ. The CDR3 totals 12 residues.

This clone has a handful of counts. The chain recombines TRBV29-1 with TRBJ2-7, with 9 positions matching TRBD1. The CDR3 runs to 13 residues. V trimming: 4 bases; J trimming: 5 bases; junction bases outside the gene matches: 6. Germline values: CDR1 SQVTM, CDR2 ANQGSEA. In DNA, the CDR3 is TGCAGCGTTGGACCGGGACAGGGCCACGAGCAGTACTTC. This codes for CSVGPGQGHEQYF.

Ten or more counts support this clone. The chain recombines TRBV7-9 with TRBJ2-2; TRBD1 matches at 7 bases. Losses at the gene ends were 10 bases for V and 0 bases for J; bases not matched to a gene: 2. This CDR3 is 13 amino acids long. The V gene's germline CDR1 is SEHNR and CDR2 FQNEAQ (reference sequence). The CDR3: CATGQANTGELFF. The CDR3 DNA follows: TGTGCCACCGGACAGGCGAACACCGGGGAGCTGTTTTTT.

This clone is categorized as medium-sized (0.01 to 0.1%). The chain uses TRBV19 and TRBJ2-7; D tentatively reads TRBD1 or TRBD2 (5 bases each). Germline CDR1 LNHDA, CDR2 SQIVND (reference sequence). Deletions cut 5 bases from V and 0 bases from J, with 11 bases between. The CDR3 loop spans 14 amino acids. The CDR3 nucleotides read TGTGCCAGTAGTCTCCGGGACGGCTCCTACGAGCAGTACTTC. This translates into CASSLRDGSYEQYF.

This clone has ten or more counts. CDR3 DNA: TGTGCCAGCAGTTACTTAGCGGGCACAGATACGCAGTATTTT. Translating it yields CASSYLAGTDTQYF. The chain employs TRBV6-6 and TRBJ2-3, with D maybe TRBD2 (6 bases). The ends were cut back, 1 base at V and 1 base at J, with 6 bases in the middle. This CDR3 contains 14 residues. The germline CDR1 and CDR2 sequences are MNHNY and SVGAGI (reference sequence).

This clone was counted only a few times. CDR3 sequence reads: CATSRGAVSNQPQHF. DNA of the CDR3: TGTGCCACCAGCAGAGGGGCGGTTAGCAATCAGCCCCAGCATTTT. V usage is TRBV15 and J usage is TRBJ1-5, with no clear D. This CDR3 has 15 amino acids. Trimming took off 1 base at V and 0 bases at J, with 7 bases between the two ends. CDR1 is LNHNV and CDR2 is YYDKDF in the germline V gene (reference sequence).